The clone carrying this T cell receptor (beta chain) came up many times. The antigen is undetermined. This sample is part of a study of T cells in Graves' hyperthyroidism and ophthalmopathy. Criteria for exclusion of patients were uncontrolled infection, other autoimmune disease, pregnancy or lactation. Each diagnosis was grounded in clinical symptoms, serum thyroxine and TRAb, thyroid ultrasound, and orbital computed tomography. V lost 2 bases to trimming and J lost 6 bases, with 10 bases between them. The CDR3 sequence is 14 residues long. Germline loops: CDR1 MGHRA, CDR2 YSYEKL. Authors of the study amplified TCR beta CDR3 regions from RNA transcripts. The study used the HTBI primer set for a first-round RT-PCR of the TCR CDR3. From the multiplex PCR reads, TCRdb called clonotypes with MiXCR, one entry per CDR3 protein. The repertoire has around 620,000 distinct CDR3 sequences, about 43% of them found once; the top ten carry around a fifth.

Overall study findings and caveats: A model built on 13 V-J features separated ophthalmopathy from stable hyperthyroidism.

The material sequenced was peripheral blood or thyroid tissue (not recorded which). The chain employs TRBV4-1 and TRBJ2-2; weak D call: TRBD1 (6 bases). The receptor's source is an adult woman with Graves' disease, either hyperthyroidism or ophthalmopathy (not recorded which). For the CDR3, the DNA is TGCGCCAGCAGCCAAACAGGGTCAGCCGGGGAGCTGTTTTTT. Translation gives CASSQTGSAGELFF.